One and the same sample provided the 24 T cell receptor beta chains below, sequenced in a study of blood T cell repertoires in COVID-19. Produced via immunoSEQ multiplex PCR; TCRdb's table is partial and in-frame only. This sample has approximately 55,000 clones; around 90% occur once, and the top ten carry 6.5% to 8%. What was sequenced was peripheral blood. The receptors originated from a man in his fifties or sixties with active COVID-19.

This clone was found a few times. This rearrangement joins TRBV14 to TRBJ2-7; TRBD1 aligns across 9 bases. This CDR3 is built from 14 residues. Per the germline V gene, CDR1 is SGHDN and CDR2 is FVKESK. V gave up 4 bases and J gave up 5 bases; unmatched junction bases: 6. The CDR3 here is CASSLGQGFHEQYF. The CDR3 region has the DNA TGTGCCAGCAGCCTGGGACAGGGATTCCACGAGCAGTACTTC.

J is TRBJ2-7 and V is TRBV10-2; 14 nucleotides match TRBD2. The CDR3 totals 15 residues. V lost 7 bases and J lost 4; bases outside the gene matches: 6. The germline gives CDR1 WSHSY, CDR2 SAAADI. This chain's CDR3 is CASTRGTSGGYEQYF. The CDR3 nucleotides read TGCGCCAGCACCCGGGGGACTAGCGGGGGATACGAGCAGTACTTC.

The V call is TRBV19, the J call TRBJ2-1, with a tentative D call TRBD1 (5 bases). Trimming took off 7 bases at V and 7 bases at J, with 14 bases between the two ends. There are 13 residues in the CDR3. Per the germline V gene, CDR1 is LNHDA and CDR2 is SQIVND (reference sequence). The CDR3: CASTLYAGNEQFF. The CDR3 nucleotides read TGTGCCAGTACCCTATATGCAGGGAATGAGCAGTTCTTC.

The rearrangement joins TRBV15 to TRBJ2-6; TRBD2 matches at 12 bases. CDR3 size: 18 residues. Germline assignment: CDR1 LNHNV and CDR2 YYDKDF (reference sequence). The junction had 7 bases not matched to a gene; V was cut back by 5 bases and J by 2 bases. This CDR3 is CATSPGASGRAGANVLTF. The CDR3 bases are TGTGCCACCAGCCCAGGGGCTAGCGGGAGGGCTGGGGCCAACGTCCTGACTTTC.

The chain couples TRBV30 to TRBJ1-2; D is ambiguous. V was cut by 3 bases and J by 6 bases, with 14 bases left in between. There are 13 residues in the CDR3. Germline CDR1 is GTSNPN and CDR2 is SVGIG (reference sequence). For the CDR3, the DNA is TGTGCCTGGAGCGGGGTAACGAGGGATGGCTACACCTTC. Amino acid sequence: CAWSGVTRDGYTF.

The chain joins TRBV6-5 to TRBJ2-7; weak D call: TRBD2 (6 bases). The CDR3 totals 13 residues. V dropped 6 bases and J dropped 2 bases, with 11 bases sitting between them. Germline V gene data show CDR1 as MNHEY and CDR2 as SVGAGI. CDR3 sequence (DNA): TGTGCCAGCAGAAAACTAGCTCCCTACGAGCAGTACTTC. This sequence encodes CASRKLAPYEQYF.

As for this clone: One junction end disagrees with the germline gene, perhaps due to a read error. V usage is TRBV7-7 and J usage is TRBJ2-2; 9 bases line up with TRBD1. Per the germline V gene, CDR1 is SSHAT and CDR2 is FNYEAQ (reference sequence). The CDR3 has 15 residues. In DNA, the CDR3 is TGTGCTAGCAGCCAAAGGACAGGGGATACCGGGGAGCTGTTTTTT. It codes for CASSQRTGDTGELFF. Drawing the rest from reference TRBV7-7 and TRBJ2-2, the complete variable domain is GAGVSQSPRYKVTKRGQDVTLRCDPISSHATLYWYQQALGQGPEFLTYFNYEAQPDKSGLPSDRFSAERPEGSISTLTIQRTEQRDSAMYRCASSQRTGDTGELFFGEGSRLTVL.

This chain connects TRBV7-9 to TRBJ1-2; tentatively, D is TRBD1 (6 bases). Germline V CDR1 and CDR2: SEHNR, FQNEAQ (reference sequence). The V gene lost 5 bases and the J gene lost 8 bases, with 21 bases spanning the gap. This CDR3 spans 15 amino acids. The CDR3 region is CASSPGRGPAKGYTF. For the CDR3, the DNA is TGTGCCAGCAGCCCTGGGCGGGGGCCGGCGAAAGGCTACACCTTC.

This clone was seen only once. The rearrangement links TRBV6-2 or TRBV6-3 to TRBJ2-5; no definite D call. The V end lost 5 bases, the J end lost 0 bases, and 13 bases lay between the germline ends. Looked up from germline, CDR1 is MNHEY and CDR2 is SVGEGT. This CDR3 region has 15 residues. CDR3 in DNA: TGTGCCAGCAGTCCCGAACAGACATACCAAGAGACCCAGTACTTC. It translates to CASSPEQTYQETQYF.

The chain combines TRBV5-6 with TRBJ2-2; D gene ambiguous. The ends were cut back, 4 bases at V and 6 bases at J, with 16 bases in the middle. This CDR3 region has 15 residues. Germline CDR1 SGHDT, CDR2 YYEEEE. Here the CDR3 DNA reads TGTGCCAGCAGCGATATGCAAAGTGGGCCCGGGGAGCTGTTTTTT. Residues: CASSDMQSGPGELFF.

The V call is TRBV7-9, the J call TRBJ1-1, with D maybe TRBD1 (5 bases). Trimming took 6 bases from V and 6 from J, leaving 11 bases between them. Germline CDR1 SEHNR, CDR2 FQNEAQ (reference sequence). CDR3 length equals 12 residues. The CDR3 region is CASRPTGAEAFF. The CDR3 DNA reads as TGTGCCAGCAGACCGACGGGGGCTGAAGCTTTCTTT. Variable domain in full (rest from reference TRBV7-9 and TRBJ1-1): DTGVSQNPRHKITKRGQNVTFRCDPISEHNRLYWYRQTLGQGPEFLTYFQNEAQLEKSRLLSDRFSAERPKGSFSTLEIQRTEQGDSAMYLCASRPTGAEAFFGQGTRLTVV.

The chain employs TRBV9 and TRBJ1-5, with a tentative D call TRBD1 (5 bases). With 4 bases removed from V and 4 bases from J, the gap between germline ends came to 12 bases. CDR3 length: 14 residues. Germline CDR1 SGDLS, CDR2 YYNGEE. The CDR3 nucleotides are TGTGCCAGCAGCCCAGGACATGTGAATCAGCCCCAGCATTTT. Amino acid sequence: CASSPGHVNQPQHF. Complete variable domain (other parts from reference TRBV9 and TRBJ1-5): DSGVTQTPKHLITATGQRVTLRCSPRSGDLSVYWYQQSLDQGLQFLIQYYNGEERAKGNILERFSAQQFPDLHSELNLSSLELGDSALYFCASSPGHVNQPQHFGDGTRLSIL.

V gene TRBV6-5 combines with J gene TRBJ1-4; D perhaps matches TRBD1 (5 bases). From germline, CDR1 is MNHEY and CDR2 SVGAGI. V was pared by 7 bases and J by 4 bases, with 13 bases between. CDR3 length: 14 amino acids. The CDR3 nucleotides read TGTGCCAGCACCCTGACAGTTAGTAATGAAAAACTGTTTTTT. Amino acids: CASTLTVSNEKLFF.

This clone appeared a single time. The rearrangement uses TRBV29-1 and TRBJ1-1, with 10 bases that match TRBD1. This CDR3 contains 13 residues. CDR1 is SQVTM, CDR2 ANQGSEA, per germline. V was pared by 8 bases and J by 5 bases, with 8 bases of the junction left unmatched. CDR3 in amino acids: CSTWTGGGTEAFF. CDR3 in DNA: TGCAGCACCTGGACAGGGGGAGGAACTGAAGCTTTCTTT.

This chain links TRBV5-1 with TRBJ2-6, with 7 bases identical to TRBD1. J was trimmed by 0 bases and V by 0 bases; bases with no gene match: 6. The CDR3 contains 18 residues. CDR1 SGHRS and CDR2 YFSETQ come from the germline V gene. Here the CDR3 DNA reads TGCGCCAGCAGCTTGGAACCGACAGGGCTCTCTGGGGCCAACGTCCTGACTTTC. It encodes CASSLEPTGLSGANVLTF.

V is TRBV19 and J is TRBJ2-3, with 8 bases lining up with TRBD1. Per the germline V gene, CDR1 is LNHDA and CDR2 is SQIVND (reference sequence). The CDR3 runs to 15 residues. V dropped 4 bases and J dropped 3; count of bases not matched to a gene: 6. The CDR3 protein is CASSTGGQVTDTQYF. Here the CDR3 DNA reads TGTGCCAGTAGTACAGGGGGACAGGTAACAGATACGCAGTATTTT.

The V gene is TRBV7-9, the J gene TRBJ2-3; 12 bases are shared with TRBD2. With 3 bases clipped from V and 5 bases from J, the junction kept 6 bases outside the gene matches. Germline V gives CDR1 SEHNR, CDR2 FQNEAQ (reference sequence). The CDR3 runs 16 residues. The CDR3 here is CASSFPTSGSGDTQYF. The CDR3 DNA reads TGTGCCAGCAGCTTCCCGACTAGCGGGAGCGGAGATACGCAGTATTTT. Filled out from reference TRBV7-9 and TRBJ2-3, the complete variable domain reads DTGVSQNPRHKITKRGQNVTFRCDPISEHNRLYWYRQTLGQGPEFLTYFQNEAQLEKSRLLSDRFSAERPKGSFSTLEIQRTEQGDSAMYLCASSFPTSGSGDTQYFGPGTRLTVL.

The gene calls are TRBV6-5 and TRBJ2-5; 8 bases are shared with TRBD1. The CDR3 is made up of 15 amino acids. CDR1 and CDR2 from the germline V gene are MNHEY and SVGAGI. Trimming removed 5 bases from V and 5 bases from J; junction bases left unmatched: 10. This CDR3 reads CASSPPGQGGETQYF. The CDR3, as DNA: TGTGCCAGCAGTCCCCCTGGACAGGGCGGCGAGACCCAGTACTTC.

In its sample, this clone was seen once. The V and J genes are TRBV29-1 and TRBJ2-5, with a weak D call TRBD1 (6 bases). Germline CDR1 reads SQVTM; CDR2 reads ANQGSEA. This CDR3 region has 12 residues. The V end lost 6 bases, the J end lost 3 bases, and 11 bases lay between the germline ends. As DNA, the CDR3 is TGCAGCGTCAGGACAGCTGAAGAGACCCAGTACTTC. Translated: CSVRTAEETQYF. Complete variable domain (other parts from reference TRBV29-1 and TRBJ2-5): SAVISQKPSRDICQRGTSLTIQCQVDSQVTMMFWYRQQPGQSLTLIATANQGSEATYESGFVIDKFPISRPNLTFSTLTVSNMSPEDSSIYLCSVRTAEETQYFGPGTRLLVL.

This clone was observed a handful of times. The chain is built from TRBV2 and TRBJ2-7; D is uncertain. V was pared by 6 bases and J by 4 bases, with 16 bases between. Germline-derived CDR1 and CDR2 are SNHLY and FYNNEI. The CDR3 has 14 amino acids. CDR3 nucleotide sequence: TGTGCCAGCAGCCCTCCCCGAGGCCTTTACGAGCAGTACTTC. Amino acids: CASSPPRGLYEQYF.

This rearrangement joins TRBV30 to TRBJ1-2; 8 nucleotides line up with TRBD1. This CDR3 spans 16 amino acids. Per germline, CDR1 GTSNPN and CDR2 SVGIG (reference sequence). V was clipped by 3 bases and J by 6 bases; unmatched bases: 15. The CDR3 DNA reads TGTGCCTGGAGGACCTTGGGCAGGGGGCGCCGAGATGGCTACACCTTC. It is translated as CAWRTLGRGRRDGYTF.

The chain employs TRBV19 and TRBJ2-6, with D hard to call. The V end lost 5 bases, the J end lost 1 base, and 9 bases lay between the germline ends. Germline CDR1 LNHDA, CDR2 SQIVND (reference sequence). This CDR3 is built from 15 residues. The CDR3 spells CASSPYSSGANVLTF. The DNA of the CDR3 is TGTGCCAGTAGTCCGTACAGTTCTGGGGCCAACGTCCTGACTTTC.

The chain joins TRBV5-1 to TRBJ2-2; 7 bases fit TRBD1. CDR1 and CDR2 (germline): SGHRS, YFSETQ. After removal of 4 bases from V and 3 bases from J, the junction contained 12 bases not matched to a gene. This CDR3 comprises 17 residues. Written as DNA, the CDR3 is TGCGCCAGCAGCCATGAGCCAGACAGGGTCGACACCGGGGAGCTGTTTTTT. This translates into CASSHEPDRVDTGELFF.

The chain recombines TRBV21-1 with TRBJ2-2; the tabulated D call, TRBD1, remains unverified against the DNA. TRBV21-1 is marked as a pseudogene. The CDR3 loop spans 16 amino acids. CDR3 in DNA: TGTGCCAGCAGGGAAAACAGGGGAATTGACACCGGGGAGCTGTTTTTT. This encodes CASRENRGIDTGELFF.